This T cell receptor (beta chain) emerged from a study of blood T cell repertoires in COVID-19. Study-wide background: T cells, B-cell-depleted T cells, or PBMCs provided the cDNA or gDNA that served as material.

Germline values: CDR1 PRHDT, CDR2 FYEKMQ (reference sequence). This CDR3 contains 18 residues. V gave up 6 bases and J gave up 2 bases; unmatched junction bases: 17. Assay: immunoSEQ multiplex PCR; the TCRdb copy retains only in-frame clones and omits some. The profile shows approximately 270,000 clones, 70% to 85% of them singletons. This chain joins TRBV13 and TRBJ2-7; 9 positions agree with TRBD2. Sequencing used peripheral blood. The sequence was collected from an elderly man with acute or convalescent COVID-19. The CDR3 DNA follows: TGTGCCAGCAGTTCCGCTCTTGGGGTAGCGGGAGTTGCCTACGAGCAGTACTTC. Amino acids: CASSSALGVAGVAYEQYF.